Listed below are T cell receptor beta chains from one sample, sequenced in a study of T cell changes during pregnancy in multiple sclerosis. Data came from immunoSEQ multiplex PCR; TCRdb stores just in-frame clones and leaves some out. Of under 65,000 clones in the sample, 90% were seen once. The sample here was peripheral blood, taken in the first trimester of pregnancy. The source of these receptors is a female donor in good health, enrolled as a control in a pregnancy study. Both conserved end residues are part of each CDR3. Fields, in order: clone size, J gene, D gene, V gene, CDR3 DNA, CDR3 protein. D genes are given only for firm matches. The size entry is marked missing in some rows and otherwise reads once, few, many or a size class.

clone_size: NA
j_call: TRBJ2-3
d_call: NA
v_call: TRBV27
cdr3_nt: TGTGCCAGCAGTTTATTGACATTTAGGGATACGCAGTATTTT
cdr3_aa: CASSLLTFRDTQYF

clone_size: NA
j_call: TRBJ2-7
d_call: NA
v_call: TRBV29-1
cdr3_nt: TGCAGCGTCGCCCTAGGGGCTAGTCGGGACGAGCAGTACTTC
cdr3_aa: CSVALGASRDEQYF

clone_size: NA
j_call: TRBJ1-2
d_call: NA
v_call: TRBV5-5
cdr3_nt: TGTGCCAGCAGCTTCGGCGGCGAGACTAACTATGGCTACACCTTC
cdr3_aa: CASSFGGETNYGYTF

clone_size: NA
j_call: TRBJ2-7
d_call: NA
v_call: TRBV9
cdr3_nt: TGTGCCAGCAGCGTAGCTAGTGCCACCTACGAGCAGTACTTC
cdr3_aa: CASSVASATYEQYF

clone_size: NA
j_call: TRBJ1-2
d_call: TRBD1
v_call: TRBV27
cdr3_nt: TGTGCCAGCAGGACCTGGGACAGGGAAAACTATGGCTACACCTTC
cdr3_aa: CASRTWDRENYGYTF

clone_size: NA
j_call: TRBJ2-2
d_call: TRBD2
v_call: TRBV11-2
cdr3_nt: TGTGCCAGCAGCCCTCGGGTAGCGGGGGATGCGAACACCGGGGAGCTGTTTTTT
cdr3_aa: CASSPRVAGDANTGELFF

clone_size: NA
j_call: TRBJ2-3
d_call: TRBD2
v_call: TRBV28
cdr3_nt: TGTGCCAGCAGTCTAGGGACTAGCGGGAGGCCAGATACGCAGTATTTT
cdr3_aa: CASSLGTSGRPDTQYF

clone_size: NA
j_call: TRBJ2-3
d_call: NA
v_call: TRBV6-6
cdr3_nt: TGTGCCAGCACGGGTGGAGTCTCAGATACGCAGTATTTT
cdr3_aa: CASTGGVSDTQYF

clone_size: once
j_call: TRBJ2-1
d_call: TRBD2
v_call: TRBV30
cdr3_nt: TGTGCCTGGAGTGTAAAGGCGGGGGGCCGAAACAATGAGCAGTTCTTC
cdr3_aa: CAWSVKAGGRNNEQFF

clone_size: NA
j_call: TRBJ2-7
d_call: TRBD1
v_call: TRBV27
cdr3_nt: TGTGCCAGCAGTCATGGGACAGGGGGCTACGAGCAGTACTTC
cdr3_aa: CASSHGTGGYEQYF

clone_size: NA
j_call: TRBJ2-2
d_call: TRBD2
v_call: TRBV7-3
cdr3_nt: TGTGCCAGCAGCTTAACCCTGACTAGCGGGGGGCTGGGGGAGCTGTTTTTT
cdr3_aa: CASSLTLTSGGLGELFF